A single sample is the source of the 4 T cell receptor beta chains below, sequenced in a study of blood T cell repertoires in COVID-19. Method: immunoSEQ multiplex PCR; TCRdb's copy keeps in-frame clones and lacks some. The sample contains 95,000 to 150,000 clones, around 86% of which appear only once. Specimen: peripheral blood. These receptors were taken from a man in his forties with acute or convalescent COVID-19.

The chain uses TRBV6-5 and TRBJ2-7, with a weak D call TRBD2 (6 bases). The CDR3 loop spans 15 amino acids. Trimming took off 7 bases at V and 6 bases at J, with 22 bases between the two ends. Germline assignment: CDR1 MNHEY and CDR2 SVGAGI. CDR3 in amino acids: CASIEGGKGWGEQYF. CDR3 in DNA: TGTGCCAGCATCGAGGGAGGAAAAGGGTGGGGCGAGCAGTACTTC.

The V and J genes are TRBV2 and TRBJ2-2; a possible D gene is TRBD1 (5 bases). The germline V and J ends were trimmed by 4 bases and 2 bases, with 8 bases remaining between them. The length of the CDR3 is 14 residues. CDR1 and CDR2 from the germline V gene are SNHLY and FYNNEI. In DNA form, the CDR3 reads TGTGCCAGCAGTGCAGGGTACAACACCGGGGAGCTGTTTTTT. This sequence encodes CASSAGYNTGELFF.

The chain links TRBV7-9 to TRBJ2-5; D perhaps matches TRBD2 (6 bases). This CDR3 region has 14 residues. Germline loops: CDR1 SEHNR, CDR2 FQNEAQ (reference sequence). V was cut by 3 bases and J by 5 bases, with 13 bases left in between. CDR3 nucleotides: TGTGCCAGCAGCTTGGGGGGTTGGGTCGAGACCCAGTACTTC. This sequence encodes CASSLGGWVETQYF.

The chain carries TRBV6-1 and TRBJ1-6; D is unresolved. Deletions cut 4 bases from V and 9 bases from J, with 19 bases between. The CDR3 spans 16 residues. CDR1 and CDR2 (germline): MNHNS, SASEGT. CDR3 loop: CASSASMGPGGSPLHF. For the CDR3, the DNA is TGTGCCAGCAGTGCCTCTATGGGCCCCGGTGGTTCACCCCTCCACTTT.